The TCR beta chain described here comes from a study of T-cell reconstitution after alpha-beta-depleted transplantation in children. Regarding this clonotype: The antigen is undetermined.

This CDR3 spans 16 amino acids. V lost 0 bases and J 1 base, leaving 11 bases between the germline ends. The germline gives CDR1 MGHRA, CDR2 YSYEKL. Findings and caveats of the study: The origin of high day-60 TCRbeta diversity in some patients lay in surviving recipient T cells and thymic progenitors.

Molecular barcoding with unique molecular identifiers was used for the TCRbeta library. TCRdb analysed the PCR reads with MiXCR anew, one entry per CDR3 protein. The table includes about 980,000 distinct CDR3 sequences, about 29% detected once. The source is a boy under two years old who had a stem cell transplant for SCID, so the T cells may come from the graft donor. V gene TRBV4-1 combines with J gene TRBJ2-3; tentatively, D is TRBD1 (5 bases). The sequencing used PBMCs, mostly from graft donor cells, collected 360 days after TCRalphabeta/CD19-depleted stem cell transplant. The CDR3 DNA reads TGCGCCAGCAGCCAAGATCAGGGATGGGGCACAGATACGCAGTATTTT. Its translation: CASSQDQGWGTDTQYF.